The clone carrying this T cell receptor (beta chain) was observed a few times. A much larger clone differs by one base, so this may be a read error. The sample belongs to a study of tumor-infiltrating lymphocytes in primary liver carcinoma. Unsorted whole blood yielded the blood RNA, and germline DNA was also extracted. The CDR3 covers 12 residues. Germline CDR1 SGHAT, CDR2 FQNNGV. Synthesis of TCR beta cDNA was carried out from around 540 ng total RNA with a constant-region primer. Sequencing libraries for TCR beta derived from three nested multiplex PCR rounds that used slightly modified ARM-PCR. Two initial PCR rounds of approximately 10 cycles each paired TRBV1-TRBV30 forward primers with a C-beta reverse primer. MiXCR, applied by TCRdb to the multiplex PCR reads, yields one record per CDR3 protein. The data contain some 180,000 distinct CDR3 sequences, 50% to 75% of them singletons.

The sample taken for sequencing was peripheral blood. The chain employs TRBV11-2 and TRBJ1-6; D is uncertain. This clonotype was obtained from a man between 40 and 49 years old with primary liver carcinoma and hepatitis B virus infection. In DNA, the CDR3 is TGTGCCAGCAGCTTAGTTAATTCACCCCTCCGCTTT. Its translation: CASSLVNSPLRF.